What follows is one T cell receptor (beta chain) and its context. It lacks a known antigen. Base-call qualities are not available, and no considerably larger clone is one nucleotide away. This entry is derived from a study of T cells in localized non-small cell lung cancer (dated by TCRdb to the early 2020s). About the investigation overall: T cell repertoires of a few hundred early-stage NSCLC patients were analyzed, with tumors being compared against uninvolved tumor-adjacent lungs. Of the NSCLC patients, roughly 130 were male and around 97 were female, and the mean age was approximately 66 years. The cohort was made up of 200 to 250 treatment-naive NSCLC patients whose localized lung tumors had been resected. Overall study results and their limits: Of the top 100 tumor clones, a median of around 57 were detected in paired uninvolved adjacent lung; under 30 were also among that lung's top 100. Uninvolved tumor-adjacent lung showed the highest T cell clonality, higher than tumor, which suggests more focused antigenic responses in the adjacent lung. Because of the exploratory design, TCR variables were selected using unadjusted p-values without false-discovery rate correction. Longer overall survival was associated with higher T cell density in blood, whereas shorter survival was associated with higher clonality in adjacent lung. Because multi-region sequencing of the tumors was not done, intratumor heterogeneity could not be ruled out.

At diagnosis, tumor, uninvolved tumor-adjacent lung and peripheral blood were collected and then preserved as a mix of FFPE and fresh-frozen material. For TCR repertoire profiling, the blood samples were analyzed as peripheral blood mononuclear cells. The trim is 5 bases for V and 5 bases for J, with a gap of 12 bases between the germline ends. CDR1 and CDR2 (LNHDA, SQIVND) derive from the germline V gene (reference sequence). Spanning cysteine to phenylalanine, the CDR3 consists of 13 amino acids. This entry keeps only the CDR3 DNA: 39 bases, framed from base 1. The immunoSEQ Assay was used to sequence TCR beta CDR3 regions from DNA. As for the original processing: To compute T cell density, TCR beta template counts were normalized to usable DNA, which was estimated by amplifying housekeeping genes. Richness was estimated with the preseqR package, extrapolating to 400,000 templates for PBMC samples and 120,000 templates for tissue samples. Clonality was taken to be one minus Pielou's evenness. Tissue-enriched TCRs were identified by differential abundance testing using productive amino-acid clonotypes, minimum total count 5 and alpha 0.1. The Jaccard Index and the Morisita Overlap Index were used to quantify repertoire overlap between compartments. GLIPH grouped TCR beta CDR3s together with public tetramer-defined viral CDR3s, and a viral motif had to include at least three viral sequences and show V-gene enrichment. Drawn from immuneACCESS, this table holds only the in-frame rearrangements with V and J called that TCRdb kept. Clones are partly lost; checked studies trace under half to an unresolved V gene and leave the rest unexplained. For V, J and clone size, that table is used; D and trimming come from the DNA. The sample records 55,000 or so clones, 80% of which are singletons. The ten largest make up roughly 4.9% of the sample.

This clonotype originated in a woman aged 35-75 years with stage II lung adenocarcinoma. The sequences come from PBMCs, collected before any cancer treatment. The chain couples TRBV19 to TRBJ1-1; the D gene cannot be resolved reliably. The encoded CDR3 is CASSSAPRTEAFF. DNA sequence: TGTGCCAGTAGTTCAGCTCCCCGGACTGAAGCTTTCTTT.